Below are 32 T cell receptor beta chains sequenced from a single sample in a study of blood T cell repertoires in COVID-19. The protocol was immunoSEQ multiplex PCR, while the TCRdb copy is restricted to in-frame clones and leaves out a portion. Among 150,000 to 200,000 clones, over 75% were seen once, and the ten largest hold approximately 5.4%. Sequenced input: PBMCs or T cells enriched from blood (not recorded which). The receptor set was obtained from a man aged 35-49 years who had recovered from COVID-19.

DNA for the CDR3: TGTGCCAGCAGCTTTGGGGGGAGCTCCTACGAGCAGTACTTC. It codes for CASSFGGSSYEQYF. The chain employs TRBV5-6 and TRBJ2-7, with a tentative D call TRBD2 (6 bases). CDR1 is SGHDT, CDR2 YYEEEE, per germline. The CDR3 is 14 residues long. Trimming removed 2 bases at V and 0 bases at J, with 9 bases between.

This clone has a single count. CDR3 in amino acids: CASLRKGLAGGTGELFF. The CDR3, as DNA: TGTGCCAGCCTACGCAAGGGACTAGCGGGGGGCACCGGGGAGCTGTTTTTT. The chain carries TRBV19 and TRBJ2-2, with 15 bases fitting TRBD2. Looked up from germline, CDR1 is LNHDA and CDR2 is SQIVND (reference sequence). The CDR3 contains 17 residues. The trim removed 9 bases at V and 4 bases at J, leaving 9 bases unmatched.

The chain carries TRBV25-1 and TRBJ1-1; 7 bases fit TRBD1. V lost 4 bases to trimming and J lost 1 base; unmatched junction nucleotides: 6. Germline V gene sequence: CDR1 MGHDK, CDR2 SYGVNS. The CDR3 sequence is 15 residues long. The chain's CDR3 is CASSATDRRNTEAFF. The CDR3 nucleotides are TGTGCCAGCAGTGCTACGGACAGGAGGAACACTGAAGCTTTCTTT.

J is TRBJ2-1 and V is TRBV18; TRBD2 matches 11 bases. Per the germline V gene, CDR1 is KGHSH and CDR2 is LQKENI. The CDR3 is 16 residues long. The V segment lost 2 bases and the J segment 5 bases; nucleotides outside the gene matches: 5. CDR3 coding DNA: TGTGCCAGCTCACCAGGAGCGACTAGCGGGGACAATGAGCAGTTCTTC. Translated: CASSPGATSGDNEQFF.

The gene calls are TRBV13 and TRBJ1-2; the match to TRBD1 covers 7 bases. J was trimmed by 6 bases and V by 4 bases; bases with no gene match: 5. The germline CDR1 and CDR2 sequences are PRHDT and FYEKMQ (reference sequence). CDR3 size: 13 residues. CDR3 nucleotides: TGTGCCAGCAGCTGGACAGGAGTCCATGGCTACACCTTC. The encoded protein is CASSWTGVHGYTF.

The sample holds a few counts of this clone. V and J are TRBV4-2 and TRBJ2-5; 12 bases are a match to TRBD2. The CDR3 is made up of 17 amino acids. J lost 5 bases, V lost 1 base, and 8 bases had no gene match. Per the germline V gene, CDR1 is LGHNA and CDR2 is YNFKEQ. CDR3 protein: CASSQATSGGGLETQYF. As DNA, the CDR3 is TGTGCCAGCAGCCAAGCGACTAGCGGGGGTGGCCTGGAGACCCAGTACTTC.

The chain has TRBV5-1 and TRBJ2-7; possibly TRBD1 for D (6 bases). The ends were cut back, 5 bases at V and 2 bases at J, with 14 bases in the middle. The V gene's germline CDR1 is SGHRS and CDR2 YFSETQ. The CDR3 consists of 14 residues. Written as DNA, the CDR3 is TGCGCCAGCAGACCGGACAGCTTTACCTACGAGCAGTACTTC. Translating gives CASRPDSFTYEQYF.

This clone has a single count. J is TRBJ2-5 and V is TRBV19, with D perhaps matching TRBD1 (6 bases). The CDR3 has 15 amino acids. V was cut by 9 bases and J by 4 bases, with 21 bases left in between. Germline loops: CDR1 LNHDA, CDR2 SQIVND (reference sequence). The DNA of the CDR3 is TGTGCCAGCAATAGTAATGACCAAGGGGGAGAGACCCAGTACTTC. Residues: CASNSNDQGGETQYF. Filled out from reference TRBV19 and TRBJ2-5, the complete variable domain reads DGGITQSPKYLFRKEGQNVTLSCEQNLNHDAMYWYRQDPGQGLRLIYYSQIVNDFQKGDIAEGYSVSREKKESFPLTVTSAQKNPTAFYLCASNSNDQGGETQYFGPGTRLLVL.

The chain carries TRBV11-3 and TRBJ2-7; D is uncertain. CDR3 length equals 14 residues. Trimming took off 2 bases at V and 0 bases at J, with 8 bases between the two ends. Germline CDR1 is SGHNT and CDR2 is YENEEA. CDR3 in DNA: TGTGCCAGCAGCTTACGACCAGGCTCCTACGAGCAGTACTTC. The encoded protein is CASSLRPGSYEQYF.

The gene calls are TRBV5-1 and TRBJ1-2; weak D call: TRBD1 (6 bases). V lost 4 bases to trimming and J lost 6 bases, with 19 bases between them. In germline, CDR1 is SGHRS, CDR2 YFSETQ. This CDR3 is built from 15 residues. The CDR3 region is CASSPTGQNSDGYTF. CDR3 in DNA: TGCGCCAGCAGCCCCACCGGACAGAATAGCGATGGCTACACCTTC.

The sample holds a few counts of this clone. CDR3 in amino acids: CASSPRLAGDLDTGELFF. CDR3 DNA: TGTGCCAGCAGCCCCCGACTAGCGGGGGACCTGGACACCGGGGAGCTGTTTTTT. The V call is TRBV9, the J call TRBJ2-2, with TRBD2 matching 12 bases. The CDR3 has 18 amino acids. CDR1 is SGDLS, CDR2 YYNGEE, per germline. The ends lost 4 bases at V and 3 bases at J; junction bases unmatched: 10.

This clone was counted only a few times. V gene TRBV3-1 (or the pseudogene TRBV3-2) combines with J gene TRBJ1-2, with D unclear. CDR1 and CDR2 from the germline V gene are LGHDT and YNNKEL (reference sequence). The CDR3 is 15 amino acids. V was shortened by 0 bases and J by 2 bases, with 10 bases between the two germline ends. CDR3 amino acids: CASSQDVAQNYGYTF. The CDR3 coding sequence is TGTGCCAGCAGCCAAGATGTGGCCCAGAACTATGGCTACACCTTC.

V is TRBV3-1 (or the pseudogene TRBV3-2) and J is TRBJ2-1; no definite D call. The V and J ends lost 3 bases and 8 bases respectively, with 14 bases between them. The CDR3 loop spans 14 amino acids. The germline gives CDR1 LGHDT, CDR2 YNNKEL (reference sequence). The CDR3: CASSHSAEWDEQFF. The CDR3 DNA reads TGTGCCAGCAGCCATTCGGCGGAGTGGGATGAGCAGTTCTTC.

This clone was detected only a few times. The rearrangement uses TRBV6-2 or TRBV6-3 and TRBJ2-3; weak D call: TRBD2 (6 bases). V was pared by 0 bases and J by 2 bases, with 12 bases between. Germline assignment: CDR1 MNHEY and CDR2 SVGEGT. The CDR3 totals 16 residues. The CDR3 sequence: CASSYSWRDHTDTQYF. The CDR3 DNA reads TGTGCCAGCAGTTACTCCTGGCGGGATCACACAGATACGCAGTATTTT.

The chain uses TRBV5-4 and TRBJ2-5, with a tentative D call TRBD1 (5 bases). Germline V CDR1 and CDR2: SGHNT, YYREEE (reference sequence). This CDR3 contains 13 residues. Trimming took off 1 base at V and 4 bases at J, with 8 bases between the two ends. This CDR3 reads CASSLRQTETQYF. In DNA form, the CDR3 reads TGTGCCAGCAGCTTGAGACAGACAGAGACCCAGTACTTC.

The chain links TRBV6-5 to TRBJ2-5, with D perhaps matching TRBD1 (5 bases). Per the germline V gene, CDR1 is MNHEY and CDR2 is SVGAGI. The length of the CDR3 is 15 residues. Trimming left V 5 bases short and J 1 base short, with 14 bases between. The CDR3 protein is CASSPSQGVQETQYF. The CDR3 region has the DNA TGTGCCAGCAGTCCCTCTCAAGGGGTCCAAGAGACCCAGTACTTC.

The chain employs TRBV7-8 and TRBJ2-2; D is possibly TRBD2 (7 bases). The CDR3 runs to 15 residues. With 5 bases removed from V and 5 bases from J, the gap between germline ends came to 15 bases. Looked up from germline, CDR1 is SGHVS and CDR2 is FQNEAQ. The chain's CDR3 is CASSPAGAGTGELFF. The CDR3 DNA reads as TGTGCCAGCAGCCCGGCGGGGGCGGGGACCGGGGAGCTGTTTTTT. The full variable domain, with the rest looked up from reference TRBV7-8 and TRBJ2-2, is GAGVSQSPRYKVAKRGQDVALRCDPISGHVSLFWYQQALGQGPEFLTYFQNEAQLDKSGLPSDRFFAERPEGSVSTLKIQRTQQEDSAVYLCASSPAGAGTGELFFGEGSRLTVL.

This clone occurred a few times. The chain employs TRBV6-5 and TRBJ1-3, with D perhaps matching TRBD1 (5 bases). Trimming removed 6 bases from V and 1 base from J, with 10 bases in between. The CDR3 is 14 residues long. Germline V lookup: CDR1 MNHEY, CDR2 SVGAGI. The CDR3 loop reads CASSPTVSGNTIYF. CDR3 nucleotide sequence: TGTGCCAGCAGCCCGACAGTTTCTGGAAACACCATATATTTT.

This sequence joins TRBV7-9 and TRBJ2-1; maybe TRBD2 (7 bases). Per the germline V gene, CDR1 is SEHNR and CDR2 is FQNEAQ (reference sequence). Trimming took 11 bases from V and 8 from J, leaving 19 bases between them. The CDR3 is 13 amino acids. CDR3 nucleotide sequence: TGTGCCGGAATCGGGGGGCCGGGGGATGAGCAGTTCTTC. The encoded protein is CAGIGGPGDEQFF. The full variable domain, its missing parts supplied by reference TRBV7-9 and TRBJ2-1, is DTGVSQNPRHKITKRGQNVTFRCDPISEHNRLYWYRQTLGQGPEFLTYFQNEAQLEKSRLLSDRFSAERPKGSFSTLEIQRTEQGDSAMYLCAGIGGPGDEQFFGPGTRLTVL.

This clone was observed once. V usage is TRBV10-2 and J usage is TRBJ2-2, with D possibly matching TRBD2 (6 bases). Trimming took 6 bases from V and 6 from J, leaving 14 bases between them. CDR3 length equals 14 residues. CDR1 and CDR2 (germline): WSHSY, SAAADI. The CDR3 region is CASSQTREPGELFF. CDR3 bases: TGCGCCAGCAGCCAAACGCGGGAACCCGGGGAGCTGTTTTTT.

V gene TRBV29-1 combines with J gene TRBJ1-2; possibly TRBD1 for D (6 bases). The CDR3 spans 14 residues. The V and J ends lost 3 bases and 7 bases respectively, with 18 bases between them. Per germline, CDR1 SQVTM and CDR2 ANQGSEA. The CDR3 reads CSVESVRGDAGYTF. In DNA, the CDR3 is TGCAGCGTTGAGTCGGTCAGGGGAGATGCTGGCTACACCTTC. Full variable domain (remainder filled in from reference TRBV29-1 and TRBJ1-2): SAVISQKPSRDICQRGTSLTIQCQVDSQVTMMFWYRQQPGQSLTLIATANQGSEATYESGFVIDKFPISRPNLTFSTLTVSNMSPEDSSIYLCSVESVRGDAGYTFGSGTRLTVV.

The V call is TRBV19, the J call TRBJ2-2, with TRBD2 identical over 8 bases. This CDR3 contains 18 residues. Trimming cost V 5 bases and J 6 bases; bases outside gene matches: 17. CDR1 and CDR2 from the germline V gene are LNHDA and SQIVND (reference sequence). The CDR3 nucleotides read TGTGCCAGTAGTCAACCGCACGGGCGGGGGGCGCCACCCGGGGAGCTGTTTTTT. Translated: CASSQPHGRGAPPGELFF.

The chain recombines TRBV7-2 with TRBJ2-5; D is possibly TRBD1 (5 bases). CDR1 is SGHTA, CDR2 FQGNSA, per germline. The CDR3 contains 16 residues. Trimming shortened V by 4 bases and J by 0 bases, and 15 bases separated the two germline ends. CDR3 nucleotide sequence: TGTGCCAGCAGCTCCCGTGGACACGCGTACCAAGAGACCCAGTACTTC. This codes for CASSSRGHAYQETQYF.

This clone was detected only a few times. The sample carries other DNA sequences with the same CDR3. This sequence joins TRBV3-1 (or the pseudogene TRBV3-2) and TRBJ1-2; D might be TRBD1 (5 bases). This CDR3 has 13 residues. Germline values: CDR1 LGHDT, CDR2 YNNKEL (reference sequence). V was shortened by 2 bases and J by 4 bases, with 8 bases between the two germline ends. In DNA form, the CDR3 reads TGTGCCAGCAGCCAACGGGGGTCCTATGGCTACACCTTC. It translates to CASSQRGSYGYTF.

The V gene is TRBV18, the J gene TRBJ1-1; the D is unclear. Trimming pared 1 base from V and 3 bases from J, leaving 9 bases between. This CDR3 comprises 14 residues. Germline V gene data show CDR1 as KGHSH and CDR2 as LQKENI. CDR3 in DNA: TGTGCCAGCTCACCACGGGCAGATTACACTGAAGCTTTCTTT. It codes for CASSPRADYTEAFF.

This clone was counted once. The V and J genes are TRBV5-4 and TRBJ2-5, with 8 positions matching TRBD2. Germline trimming cut 5 bases from V and 1 base from J; bases unmatched to any gene: 7. The V gene's germline CDR1 is SGHNT and CDR2 YYREEE (reference sequence). This CDR3 comprises 15 residues. For the CDR3, the DNA is TGTGCCAGCAGGTTCCTAGCGGGCGCCCAAGAGACCCAGTACTTC. Protein: CASRFLAGAQETQYF. The variable domain in full, completed from reference TRBV5-4 and TRBJ2-5, reads ETGVTQSPTHLIKTRGQQVTLRCSSQSGHNTVSWYQQALGQGPQFIFQYYREEENGRGNFPPRFSGLQFPNYSSELNVNALELDDSALYLCASRFLAGAQETQYFGPGTRLLVL.

The chain joins TRBV6-4 to TRBJ1-2; 8 bases are a match to TRBD1. CDR3 length: 15 amino acids. Per germline, CDR1 MRHNA and CDR2 SNTAGT. V shed 5 bases, J shed 2 bases, and the junction held 7 bases outside the gene matches. Here the CDR3 reads CASSLRQGANYGYTF. Written as DNA, the CDR3 is TGTGCCAGCAGTCTGAGGCAGGGGGCGAACTATGGCTACACCTTC.

This rearrangement joins TRBV5-4 to TRBJ2-7; the D gene is possibly TRBD2 (6 bases). This CDR3 spans 12 amino acids. CDR1 and CDR2 from the germline V gene are SGHNT and YYREEE (reference sequence). V dropped 6 bases and J dropped 5 bases, with 12 bases sitting between them. The CDR3: CASTNWRDEQYF. CDR3 DNA: TGTGCCAGCACTAACTGGAGGGACGAGCAGTACTTC.

This clone was counted between two and nine times. V gene TRBV11-2 combines with J gene TRBJ1-2; 7 positions match TRBD1. The CDR3 runs 16 residues. The J segment lost 3 bases and the V segment lost 0 bases, leaving 7 bases of the junction unmatched. Germline V gives CDR1 SGHAT, CDR2 FQNNGV. Here the CDR3 DNA reads TGTGCCAGCAGCTTAGAGGCGGACAGGCCTTACTATGGCTACACCTTC. Its protein is CASSLEADRPYYGYTF.

This clone was seen only once. The chain links TRBV28 to TRBJ1-2, with 8 positions matching TRBD1. V was clipped by 2 bases and J by 8 bases; unmatched bases: 7. Germline CDR1 and CDR2: MDHEN and SYDVKM. This CDR3 region has 14 residues. The CDR3 DNA is TGTGCCAGCAGTTTAGGGCAGGGGGCTATAGGCTACACCTTC. Translated, it gives CASSLGQGAIGYTF.

This chain connects TRBV19 to TRBJ2-2, with TRBD1 matching over 8 bases. This CDR3 comprises 16 residues. Unmatched junction bases numbered 9, after V lost 4 bases and J lost 5 bases. The germline gives CDR1 LNHDA, CDR2 SQIVND (reference sequence). The DNA of the CDR3 is TGTGCCAGTAGTAAGCTTTTTGGACAGGGAACCGGGGAGCTGTTTTTT. It is translated as CASSKLFGQGTGELFF.

In this sample, this clone turned up a few times. The chain uses TRBV9 and TRBJ2-2; 8 bases align to TRBD2. This CDR3 comprises 18 residues. The J segment lost 3 bases and the V segment lost 5 bases, leaving 15 bases of the junction unmatched. Germline V CDR1 and CDR2: SGDLS, YYNGEE. The CDR3 DNA is TGTGCCAGCAGGAGGATCCTAGCGGGCCGAAAGGACACCGGGGAGCTGTTTTTT. Translated, it gives CASRRILAGRKDTGELFF.